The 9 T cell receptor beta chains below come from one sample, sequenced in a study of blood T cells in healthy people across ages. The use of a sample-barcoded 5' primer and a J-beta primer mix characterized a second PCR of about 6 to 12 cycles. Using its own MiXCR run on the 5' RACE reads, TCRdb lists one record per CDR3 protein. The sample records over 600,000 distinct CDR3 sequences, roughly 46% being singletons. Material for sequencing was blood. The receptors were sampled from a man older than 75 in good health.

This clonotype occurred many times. The CDR3 region is CASSLTGSNEQFF. CDR3 sequence (DNA): TGCGCCAGCAGCTTAACAGGGTCCAATGAGCAGTTCTTC. The chain recombines TRBV5-1 with TRBJ2-1; TRBD1 is a possible D gene (6 bases). With 2 bases removed from V and 6 bases from J, the gap between germline ends came to 9 bases. The CDR3 has 13 amino acids. The germline CDR1 and CDR2 sequences are SGHRS and YFSETQ.

CDR3 sequence reads: CATSTRDSGANVLTF. CDR3 coding DNA: TGTGCCACCAGCACCCGGGACTCTGGGGCCAACGTCCTGACTTTC. The chain links TRBV15 to TRBJ2-6; tentative D call: TRBD2 (5 bases). The length of the CDR3 is 15 residues. Per germline, CDR1 LNHNV and CDR2 YYDKDF (reference sequence). V was trimmed by 4 bases and J by 0 bases, leaving 7 bases between them.

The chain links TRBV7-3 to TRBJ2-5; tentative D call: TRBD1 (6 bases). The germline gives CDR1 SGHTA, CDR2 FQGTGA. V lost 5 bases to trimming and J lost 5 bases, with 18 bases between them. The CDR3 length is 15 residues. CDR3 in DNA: TGTGCCAGCAGCCAGCAGGGGCGATTGGGGGAGACCCAGTACTTC. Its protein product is CASSQQGRLGETQYF.

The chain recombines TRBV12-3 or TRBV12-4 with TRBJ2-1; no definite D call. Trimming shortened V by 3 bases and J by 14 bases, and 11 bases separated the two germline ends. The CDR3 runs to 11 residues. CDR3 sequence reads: CASSFGNIKFF. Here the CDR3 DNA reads TGTGCCAGCAGTTTTGGGAATATTAAGTTCTTC.

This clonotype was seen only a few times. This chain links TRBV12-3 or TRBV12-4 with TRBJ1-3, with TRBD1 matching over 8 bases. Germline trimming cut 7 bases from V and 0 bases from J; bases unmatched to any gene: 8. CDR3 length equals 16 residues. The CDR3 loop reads CASTSGGRGSGNTIYF. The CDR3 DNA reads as TGTGCCAGCACCTCAGGGGGCAGGGGCTCTGGAAACACCATATATTTT.

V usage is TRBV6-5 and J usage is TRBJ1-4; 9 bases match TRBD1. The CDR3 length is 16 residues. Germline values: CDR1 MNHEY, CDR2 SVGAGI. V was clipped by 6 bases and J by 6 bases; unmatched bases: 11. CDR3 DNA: TGTGCCAGCAGCCTCCGGGACAGGGAAGTAGATGAAAAACTGTTTTTT. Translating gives CASSLRDREVDEKLFF.

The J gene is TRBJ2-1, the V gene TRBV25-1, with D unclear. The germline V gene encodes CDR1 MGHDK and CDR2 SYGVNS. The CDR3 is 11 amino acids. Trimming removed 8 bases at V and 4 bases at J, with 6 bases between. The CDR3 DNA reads TGTGCCAGCCGCTGGTACAATGAGCAGTTCTTC. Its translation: CASRWYNEQFF.

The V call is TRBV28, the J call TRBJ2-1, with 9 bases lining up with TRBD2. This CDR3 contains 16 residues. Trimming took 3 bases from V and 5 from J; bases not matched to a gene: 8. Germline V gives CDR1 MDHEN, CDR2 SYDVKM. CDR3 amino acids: CASSFGAGGPHNEQFF. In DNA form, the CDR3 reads TGTGCCAGCAGTTTTGGTGCGGGGGGGCCCCACAATGAGCAGTTCTTC.

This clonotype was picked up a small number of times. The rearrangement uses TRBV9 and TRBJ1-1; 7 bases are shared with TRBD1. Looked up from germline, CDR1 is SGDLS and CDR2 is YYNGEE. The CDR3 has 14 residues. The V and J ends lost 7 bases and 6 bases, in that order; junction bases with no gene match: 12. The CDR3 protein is CASHEMGQTSEAFF. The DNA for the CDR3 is TGTGCCAGCCATGAGATGGGACAGACTTCTGAAGCTTTCTTT.